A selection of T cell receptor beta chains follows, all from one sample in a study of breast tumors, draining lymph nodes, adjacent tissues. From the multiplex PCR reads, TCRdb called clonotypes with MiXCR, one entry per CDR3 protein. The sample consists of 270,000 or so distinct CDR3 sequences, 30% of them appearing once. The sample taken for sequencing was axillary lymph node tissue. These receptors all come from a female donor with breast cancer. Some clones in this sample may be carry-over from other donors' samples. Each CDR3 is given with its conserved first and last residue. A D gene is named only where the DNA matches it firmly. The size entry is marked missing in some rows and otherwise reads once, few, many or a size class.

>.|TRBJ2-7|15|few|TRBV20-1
CSASTDRDETYEQYF
TGCAGTGCTAGTACCGACCGGGACGAAACCTACGAGCAGTACTTC
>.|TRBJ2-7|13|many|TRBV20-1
CSARGNLGSEQYF
TGCAGTGCTAGAGGGAATTTGGGGAGCGAGCAGTACTTC
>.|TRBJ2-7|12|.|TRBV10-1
CARGGEVAEQYF
TGCGCCAGAGGGGGAGAGGTTGCCGAGCAGTACTTC
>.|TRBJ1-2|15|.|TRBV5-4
CASSWTRGPSGGYTF
TGTGCCAGCAGCTGGACCCGGGGTCCCTCAGGCGGCTACACCTTC
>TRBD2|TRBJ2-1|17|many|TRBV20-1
CSARTGTSGSSYNEQFF
TGCAGTGCTAGAACCGGGACTAGCGGTAGCTCCTACAATGAGCAGTTCTTC
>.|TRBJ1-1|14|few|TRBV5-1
CASSLLTTNTEAFF
TGCGCCAGCAGCTTGCTCACAACGAACACTGAAGCTTTCTTT
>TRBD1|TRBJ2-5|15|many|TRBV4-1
CASSPRQGPQETQYF
TGCGCCAGCAGCCCGCGACAGGGCCCCCAAGAGACCCAGTACTTC
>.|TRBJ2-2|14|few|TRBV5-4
CASSLETHTGELFF
TGTGCCAGCAGCCTCGAAACCCACACCGGGGAGCTGTTTTTT
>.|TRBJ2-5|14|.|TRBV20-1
CSARGGRDQETQYF
TGCAGTGCTAGAGGGGGCCGTGACCAAGAGACCCAGTACTTC
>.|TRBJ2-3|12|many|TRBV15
CATSRPTDTQYF
TGTGCCACCAGCAGACCTACAGATACGCAGTATTTT
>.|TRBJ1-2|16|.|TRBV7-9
CASTPGPTDRPAGYTF
TGTGCCAGCACCCCCGGCCCGACAGACAGGCCGGCGGGCTACACCTTC
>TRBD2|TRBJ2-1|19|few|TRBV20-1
CSARDQAVSSGLSYNEQFF
TGCAGTGCTAGAGATCAGGCGGTCAGTAGCGGGCTCTCCTACAATGAGCAGTTCTTC
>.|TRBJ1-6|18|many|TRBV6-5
CASSYDSGASSYNSPLHF
TGTGCCAGCAGTTACGATTCGGGAGCTAGCTCCTATAATTCACCCCTCCACTTT
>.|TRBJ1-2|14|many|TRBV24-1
CATSDDRTVYGYTF
TGTGCCACCAGTGACGACAGGACAGTTTATGGCTACACCTTC
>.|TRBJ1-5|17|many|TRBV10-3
CAISERGAGSSNQPQHF
TGTGCCATCAGTGAGAGGGGGGCGGGGAGTAGCAATCAGCCCCAGCATTTT
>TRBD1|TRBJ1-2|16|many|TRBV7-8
CASSFGIQGAIYGYTF
TGTGCCAGCAGCTTCGGGATTCAGGGGGCGATTTATGGCTACACCTTC
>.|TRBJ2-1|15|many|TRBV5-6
CASSPGLPGYNEQFF
TGTGCCAGCAGCCCAGGGCTCCCAGGGTACAATGAGCAGTTCTTC
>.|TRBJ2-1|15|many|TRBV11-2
CASSFYSGINNEQFF
TGTGCCAGCAGCTTTTATTCGGGGATCAACAATGAGCAGTTCTTC
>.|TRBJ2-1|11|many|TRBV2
CASSELNEQFF
TGTGCCAGCAGTGAATTAAACGAGCAGTTCTTC
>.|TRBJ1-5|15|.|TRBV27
CASSPSTPGNQPQHF
TGTGCCAGCAGTCCCTCTACACCGGGCAATCAGCCCCAGCATTTT
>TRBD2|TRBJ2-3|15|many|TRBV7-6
CASSWGTSGTDTQYF
TGTGCCAGCAGCTGGGGGACTAGCGGCACAGATACGCAGTATTTT
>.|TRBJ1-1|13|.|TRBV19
CASSMGVGTEAFF
TGTGCCAGTAGTATGGGGGTCGGCACTGAAGCTTTCTTT
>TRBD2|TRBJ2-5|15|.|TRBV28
CASSPGLAHKETQYF
TGTGCCAGCAGTCCGGGACTAGCACATAAAGAGACCCAGTACTTC
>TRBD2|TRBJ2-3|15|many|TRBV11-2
CASSLVGTSGDTQYF
TGTGCCAGCAGCTTAGTTGGGACTAGTGGGGATACGCAGTATTTT
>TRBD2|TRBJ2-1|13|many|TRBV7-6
CASSSGGKNEQFF
TGTGCCAGCAGCTCGGGGGGAAAAAATGAGCAGTTCTTC
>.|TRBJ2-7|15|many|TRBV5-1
CASSLGEVSVYEQYF
TGCGCCAGCAGCTTGGGGGAAGTCAGTGTTTACGAGCAGTACTTC
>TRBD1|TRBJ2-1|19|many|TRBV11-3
CASSPSQFSPGQPYNEQFF
TGTGCCAGCAGCCCTTCCCAATTTAGCCCGGGACAGCCTTACAATGAGCAGTTCTTC
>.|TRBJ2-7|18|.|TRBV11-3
CASSLPMWQSSSSYEQYF
TGTGCCAGCAGCTTACCCATGTGGCAGTCTAGCAGCTCCTACGAGCAGTACTTC
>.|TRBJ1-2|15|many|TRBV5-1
CASSLRDTPNYGYTF
TGCGCCAGCAGCTTGAGGGACACACCTAACTATGGCTACACCTTC
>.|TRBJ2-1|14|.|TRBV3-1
CASSQEALANEQFF
TGTGCCAGCAGCCAAGAGGCCCTAGCCAATGAGCAGTTCTTC
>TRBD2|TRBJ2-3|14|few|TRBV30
CAWSYSGSTDTQYF
TGTGCCTGGAGTTATAGCGGGAGCACAGATACGCAGTATTTT
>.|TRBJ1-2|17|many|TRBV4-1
CASSGLSSQGRGYGYTF
TGCGCCAGCAGTGGGTTAAGCTCCCAGGGCCGCGGCTATGGCTACACCTTC
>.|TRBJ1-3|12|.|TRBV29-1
CSAVGAGNTMYF
.
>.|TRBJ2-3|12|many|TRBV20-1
CSAQKGSDTQYF
TGCAGTGCTCAAAAGGGGTCAGATACGCAGTATTTT
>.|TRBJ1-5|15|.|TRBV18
CASSLLRVFDQPQHF
TGTGCCAGCTCACTACTCAGGGTTTTCGATCAGCCCCAGCATTTT
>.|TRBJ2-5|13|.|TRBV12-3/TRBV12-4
CASSPPGRQTQYF
TGTGCCAGCAGTCCCCCCGGACGTCAGACCCAGTACTTC
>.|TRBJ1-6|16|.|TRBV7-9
CASSLVERFYNHPLHF
TGTGCCAGCAGCTTGGTGGAACGGTTCTATAATCACCCCCTCCACTTT
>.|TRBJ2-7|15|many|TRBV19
CASSIAAQAHYEQYF
TGTGCCAGTAGTATAGCGGCCCAAGCCCACTACGAGCAGTACTTC
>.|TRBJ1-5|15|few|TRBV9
CASSVGGGIWQPRHF
.
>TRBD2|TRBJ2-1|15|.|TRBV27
CASRSPSGSYNEQFF
TGTGCCAGCCGGTCCCCTAGCGGGAGCTACAATGAGCAGTTCTTC
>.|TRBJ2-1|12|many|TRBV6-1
CASSERRAKQFF
TGTGCCAGCAGTGAAAGGAGGGCGAAGCAGTTCTTC
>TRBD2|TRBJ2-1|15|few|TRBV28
CASSLLSGRRNEQFF
TGTGCCAGCAGTTTATTGAGCGGGAGGAGAAATGAGCAGTTCTTC
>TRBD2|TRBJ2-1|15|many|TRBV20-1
CSAPRPSGADNEQFF
TGCAGTGCTCCCCGGCCTAGCGGGGCTGACAATGAGCAGTTCTTC
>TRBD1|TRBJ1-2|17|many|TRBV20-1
CSASSLLRTGTNYGYTF
TGCAGTGCTAGCTCCCTGCTACGGACAGGGACTAACTATGGCTACACCTTC
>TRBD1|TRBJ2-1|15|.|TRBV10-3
CAIRPGQGSYNEQFF
TGTGCCATCAGGCCGGGACAGGGGTCCTACAATGAGCAGTTCTTC
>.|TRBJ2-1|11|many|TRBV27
CASSQGNEQFF
TGTGCCAGCAGTCAGGGCAATGAGCAGTTCTTC
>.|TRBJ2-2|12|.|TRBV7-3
CASSEGTGGLVF
TGTGCCAGCAGTGAAGGGACCGGGGGGCTGGTTTTT
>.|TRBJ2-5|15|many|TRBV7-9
CASSLSSGSQETQYF
TGTGCCAGCAGCTTATCTTCCGGGTCCCAAGAGACCCAGTACTTC
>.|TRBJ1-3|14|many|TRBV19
CASSGGLPGVTIYF
TGTGCCAGTAGTGGCGGTCTCCCCGGTGTTACCATATATTTT
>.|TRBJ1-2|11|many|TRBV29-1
CSVQQDYGYTF
TGCAGCGTCCAACAGGACTATGGCTACACCTTC
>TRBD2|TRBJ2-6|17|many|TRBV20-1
CSARGLAGGSGANVLTF
TGCAGTGCTAGAGGGCTAGCGGGAGGGTCTGGGGCCAACGTCCTGACTTTC
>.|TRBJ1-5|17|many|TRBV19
CASSPRVRSGNNQPQHF
TGTGCCAGTAGTCCGCGGGTTAGGTCGGGGAACAATCAGCCCCAGCATTTT
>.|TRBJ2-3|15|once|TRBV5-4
CASSLDRSLTDRQYF
TGTGCCAGCAGCTTGGACAGGAGTCTCACAGATAGGCAGTATTTT